This entry lists 6 T cell receptor beta chains sequenced from one sample in a study of blood T cells in healthy people across ages. Using a J-beta primer mix together with a sample-barcoded 5' primer, a second PCR was run for 7 to 11 cycles. TCRdb passed the 5' RACE reads through MiXCR, listing each CDR3 protein once. The sample yields some 1,500,000 distinct CDR3 sequences, roughly 43% seen once. Input material: blood. These receptors came from a woman between 18 and 29 years old in good health.

This chain uses TRBV29-1 with TRBJ1-2; 7 positions match TRBD1. The V segment lost 4 bases and the J segment 8 bases; nucleotides outside the gene matches: 7. This CDR3 is built from 12 residues. CDR1 and CDR2 from the germline V gene are SQVTM and ANQGSEA. The CDR3 protein is CSVGVRQGGYTF. CDR3 nucleotides: TGCAGCGTTGGGGTTCGACAGGGCGGCTACACCTTC.

J is TRBJ1-1 and V is TRBV6-2 or TRBV6-3; D is possibly TRBD1 (5 bases). Germline values: CDR1 MNHEY, CDR2 SVGEGT. The CDR3 has 12 amino acids. The V gene lost 5 bases and the J gene lost 6 bases, with 10 bases spanning the gap. CDR3 DNA: TGTGCCAGCAGTGGGACCTACCCTGAAGCTTTCTTT. The encoded protein is CASSGTYPEAFF.

This clonotype was recorded a few times. This rearrangement joins TRBV20-1 to TRBJ2-7, with a weak D call TRBD1 (5 bases). This CDR3 region has 16 residues. Germline V lookup: CDR1 DFQATT, CDR2 SNEGSKA (reference sequence). The ends were cut back, 6 bases at V and 5 bases at J, with 26 bases in the middle. CDR3 coding DNA: TGCAGTGCCAAGATCCGAAGGGGTATGGTATATGACGAGCAGTACTTC. Protein sequence: CSAKIRRGMVYDEQYF.

V gene TRBV6-1 combines with J gene TRBJ1-4; D gene unclear. V shed 8 bases and J shed 8 bases, with 12 bases lying between them. Germline V gene lookup returns CDR1 MNHNS and CDR2 SASEGT. This CDR3 is 12 amino acids long. The CDR3 loop reads CASSERREKLFF. CDR3 in DNA: TGTGCCAGCTCTGAACGGCGGGAAAAACTGTTTTTT.

V is TRBV9 and J is TRBJ2-3; D unresolved. In germline, CDR1 is SGDLS, CDR2 YYNGEE. Trimming removed 6 bases at V and 8 bases at J, with 10 bases between. This CDR3 has 11 residues. The CDR3 reads CASTHGGTQYF. The DNA of the CDR3 is TGTGCCAGCACCCACGGTGGTACGCAGTATTTT.

On this clonotype: One end of the junction fails to match germline, which may point to a read error. The chain is built from TRBV20-1 and TRBJ2-1, with D maybe TRBD2 (7 bases). The J call may be in error: the DNA end matches TRBJ2-7 better. Germline V gene lookup returns CDR1 DFQATT and CDR2 SNEGSKA (reference sequence). CDR3 length: 13 amino acids. The CDR3 region has the DNA TGCAGTACTAGACAGGCGGGAGTAGACGAGCAGTACTTC. This translates into CSTRQAGVDEQYF.